This T cell receptor (beta chain) comes out of a study of blood T cell repertoires in COVID-19. About the research overall: From the United States, Italy and Spain came samples of acute and convalescent COVID-19. Sources were T cells, B-cell-depleted T cells, or PBMCs; the material itself was cDNA or gDNA.

This CDR3 has 16 amino acids. CDR1 is SGHDT and CDR2 is YYEEEE in the germline V gene. Trimming removed 1 base at V and 0 bases at J, with 13 bases between. The method was immunoSEQ multiplex PCR; TCRdb's version includes in-frame clones alone and lacks a portion of them. The table lists more than 70,000 clones, roughly nine tenths of them singletons. The gene calls are TRBV5-6 and TRBJ2-5; a possible D gene is TRBD1 (5 bases). This receptor was identified in a human donor in a cohort sampled during active COVID-19. Material for sequencing was peripheral blood. In DNA form, the CDR3 reads TGTGCCAGCAGCTTGAGGTTTGCAGGGTACCAAGAGACCCAGTACTTC. It codes for CASSLRFAGYQETQYF.